Shown below are 15 T cell receptor beta chains from a single sample sequenced in a study of cytomegalovirus exposure and HLA in healthy donors. The PCR ran on 60 Vbeta and 13 Jbeta primers. Here immunoSEQ multiplex PCR was the method, and the copy in TCRdb shows in-frame clones only, minus some. The sample has 99,000 or so clones, 75% to 85% seen once; the top ten hold approximately 2%. The sample consisted of PBMCs. The receptors derive from a man in his thirties or forties in good health and CMV-seronegative.

The V gene is TRBV9, the J gene TRBJ1-2; 7 nucleotides agree with TRBD1. The ends lost 4 bases at V and 3 bases at J; junction bases unmatched: 3. Germline CDR1 SGDLS, CDR2 YYNGEE. The CDR3 consists of 13 residues. CDR3 amino acids: CASSRDSDYGYTF. The CDR3 nucleotides are TGTGCCAGCAGCCGGGACAGCGACTATGGCTACACCTTC.

The table lists this clone with a count of one. The DNA of the CDR3 is TGTGCCAGCTCGGTCAGGGCTGTAGGGGAGCTGTTTTTT. Protein product: CASSVRAVGELFF. V usage is TRBV6-5 and J usage is TRBJ2-2, with D possibly being TRBD1 (5 bases). Germline V CDR1 and CDR2: MNHEY, SVGAGI. The CDR3 length is 13 residues. Trimming removed 8 bases at V and 8 bases at J, with 15 bases between.

The table lists this clone with a count of one. The chain combines TRBV7-8 with TRBJ2-7; 7 bases are shared with TRBD1. The length of the CDR3 is 13 residues. Per germline, CDR1 SGHVS and CDR2 FQNEAQ. The V and J ends lost 4 bases and 6 bases, in that order; junction bases with no gene match: 6. CDR3 sequence: CASSSTGTSEQYF. The CDR3 coding sequence is TGTGCCAGCAGCTCGACAGGGACCTCCGAGCAGTACTTC.

This clone has just a few counts. This sequence joins TRBV7-8 and TRBJ2-1, with no clear D. The ends were cut back, 2 bases at V and 7 bases at J, with 9 bases in the middle. CDR1 SGHVS and CDR2 FQNEAQ come from the germline V gene. The length of the CDR3 is 13 residues. The CDR3 reads CASSLKVGNEQFF. DNA of the CDR3: TGTGCCAGCAGCTTAAAAGTCGGGAATGAGCAGTTCTTC.

This clone was observed a handful of times. CDR3 amino acids: CASTKEGLAGANEQFF. CDR3 DNA sequence: TGTGCCAGCACCAAGGAAGGGCTAGCGGGAGCCAATGAGCAGTTCTTC. The rearrangement uses TRBV7-9 and TRBJ2-1; 10 bases agree with TRBD2. Unmatched junction bases numbered 12, after V lost 7 bases and J lost 6 bases. CDR1 is SEHNR and CDR2 is FQNEAQ in the germline V gene (reference sequence). The CDR3 has 16 residues.

This clone was counted a single time. This sequence joins TRBV5-1 and TRBJ2-3; TRBD1 agrees at 8 bases. V was pared by 3 bases and J by 4 bases, with 7 bases of the junction left unmatched. The CDR3 is 15 amino acids. Looked up from germline, CDR1 is SGHRS and CDR2 is YFSETQ. CDR3 nucleotide sequence: TGCGCCAGCAGCTCCAGGACAGGGAACGCAGATACGCAGTATTTT. Protein product: CASSSRTGNADTQYF.

V is TRBV30 and J is TRBJ1-5; D is possibly TRBD1 (6 bases). Per germline, CDR1 GTSNPN and CDR2 SVGIG (reference sequence). The CDR3 loop spans 14 amino acids. The V gene lost 1 base and the J gene lost 7 bases, with 14 bases spanning the gap. The CDR3 region is CAWSGSTGGQPQHF. The CDR3, as DNA: TGTGCCTGGAGTGGATCGACAGGTGGGCAGCCCCAGCATTTT.

This clone was observed a handful of times. The chain links TRBV7-9 to TRBJ1-1, with no clear D. Germline V gives CDR1 SEHNR, CDR2 FQNEAQ (reference sequence). V was pared by 6 bases and J by 11 bases, with 22 bases between. The CDR3 is made up of 14 amino acids. The CDR3 reads CASSPRSREGDAFF. CDR3 DNA: TGTGCCAGCAGTCCAAGGTCCCGGGAGGGAGACGCTTTCTTT.

The chain couples TRBV4-2 to TRBJ2-1; D is perhaps TRBD2 (5 bases). The CDR3 has 12 amino acids. Looked up from germline, CDR1 is LGHNA and CDR2 is YNFKEQ. Trimming stripped 0 bases from V and 15 bases from J, with 12 bases between. CDR3 DNA sequence: TGTGCCAGCAGCCAAGATGAGGGCGGGTGGTTCTTC. Amino acids: CASSQDEGGWFF.

The J gene is TRBJ2-7, the V gene TRBV6-4, with a weak D call TRBD2 (6 bases). The V and J ends lost 5 bases and 7 bases respectively, with 15 bases between them. The CDR3 spans 13 residues. Germline V gene data show CDR1 as MRHNA and CDR2 as SNTAGT. The CDR3 nucleotides read TGTGCCAGCAGTTACGACACCCGGGGGGAGCAGTACTTC. Amino acid sequence: CASSYDTRGEQYF.

The chain joins TRBV20-1 to TRBJ2-7; 7 bases fit TRBD1. CDR1 and CDR2 from the germline V gene are DFQATT and SNEGSKA (reference sequence). The J segment lost 3 bases and the V segment lost 5 bases, leaving 1 base of the junction unmatched. The CDR3 sequence is 11 residues long. The CDR3 here is CSAPGGYEQYF. CDR3 in DNA: TGCAGTGCTCCAGGGGGCTACGAGCAGTACTTC.

This CDR3 is CASGGSSNQPQHF. The CDR3 bases are TGTGCATCCGGGGGTTCCAGCAATCAGCCCCAGCATTTT. V is TRBV19 and J is TRBJ1-5, with D perhaps TRBD1 (5 bases). Germline CDR1 LNHDA, CDR2 SQIVND (reference sequence). There are 13 residues in the CDR3.

The genes are TRBV27 and TRBJ1-5; a possible D gene is TRBD1 (6 bases). The CDR3 is made up of 13 amino acids. V dropped 6 bases and J dropped 3 bases, with 9 bases sitting between them. Germline assignment: CDR1 MNHEY and CDR2 SMNVEV (reference sequence). CDR3 coding DNA: TGTGCCAGCAGCCAGGGGAACAATCAGCCCCAGCATTTT. This translates into CASSQGNNQPQHF.

This sequence joins TRBV4-2 and TRBJ2-3; 8 positions match TRBD2. Germline V gives CDR1 LGHNA, CDR2 YNFKEQ. Trimming removed 4 bases from V and 2 bases from J; junction bases left unmatched: 5. The CDR3 totals 15 residues. CDR3 loop: CASSPLADNTDTQYF. The CDR3 coding sequence is TGTGCCAGCAGCCCACTAGCGGACAACACAGATACGCAGTATTTT.

The V and J genes are TRBV9 and TRBJ1-2; TRBD1 matches at 7 bases. This CDR3 region has 13 residues. Trimming cost V 4 bases and J 5 bases; bases outside gene matches: 5. Per the germline V gene, CDR1 is SGDLS and CDR2 is YYNGEE. In DNA form, the CDR3 reads TGTGCCAGCAGCCGACAGGGTGGGTATGGCTACACCTTC. As protein: CASSRQGGYGYTF.